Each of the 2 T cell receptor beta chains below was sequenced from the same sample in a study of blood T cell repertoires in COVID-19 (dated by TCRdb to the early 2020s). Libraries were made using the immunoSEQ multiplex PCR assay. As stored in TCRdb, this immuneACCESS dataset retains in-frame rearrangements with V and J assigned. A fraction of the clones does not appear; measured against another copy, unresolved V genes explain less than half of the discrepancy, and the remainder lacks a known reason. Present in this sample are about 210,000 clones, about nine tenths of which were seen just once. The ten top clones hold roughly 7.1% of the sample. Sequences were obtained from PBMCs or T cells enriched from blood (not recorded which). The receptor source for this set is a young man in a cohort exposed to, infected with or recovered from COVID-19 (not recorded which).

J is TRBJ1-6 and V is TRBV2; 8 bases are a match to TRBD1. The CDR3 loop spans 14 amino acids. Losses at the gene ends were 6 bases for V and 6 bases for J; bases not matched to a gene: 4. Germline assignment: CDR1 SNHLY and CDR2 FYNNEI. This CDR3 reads CASSLDRGNSPLHF. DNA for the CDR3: TGTGCCAGCAGCCTTGACAGGGGTAATTCACCCCTCCACTTT. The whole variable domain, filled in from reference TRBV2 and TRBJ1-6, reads EPEVTQTPSHQVTQMGQEVILRCVPISNHLYFYWYRQILGQKVEFLVSFYNNEISEKSEIFDDQFSVERPDGSNFTLKIRSTKLEDSAMYFCASSLDRGNSPLHFGNGTRLTVT.

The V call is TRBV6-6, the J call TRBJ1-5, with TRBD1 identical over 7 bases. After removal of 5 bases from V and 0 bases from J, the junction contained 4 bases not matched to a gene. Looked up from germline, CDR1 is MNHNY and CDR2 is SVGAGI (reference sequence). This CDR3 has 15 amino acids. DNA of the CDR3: TGTGCCAGCAGTAGGGACAGACTTAGCAATCAGCCCCAGCATTTT. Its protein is CASSRDRLSNQPQHF.